This section outlines one T cell receptor beta chain sequence together with its context. No antigen is known for it. Qualities for individual bases were not recorded, and no much larger clone is one base off. The CDR3 regions of human TCRbeta chains were analyzed by immunosequencing. Under the source paper's analysis protocol: TCRs in the repertoires were compared against a reference library of SARS-CoV-2-specific TCRs that had been generated with the MIRA antigen-specificity platform. Breadth was defined as the fraction of unique TCRs that were SARS-CoV-2-associated, and depth was defined as the fraction of total T cells that were SARS-CoV-2-associated. Using the MIRA data, every spike-specific TCR was mapped to the spike region that the TCR reacted to and assigned to either a CD4 or a CD8 class. Log10-transformed breadth and depth values were compared by one-way ANOVA with Sidak's multiple comparisons tests. Drawn from immuneACCESS, this table holds only the in-frame rearrangements with V and J called that TCRdb kept. Clones are partly lost; checked studies trace under half to an unresolved V gene and leave the rest unexplained. V, J and clone size reflect that table, while D and trimming were determined from the DNA. This sample comprises nearly 110,000 clones, 90% of them detected only once. The ten largest clonotypes hold roughly 8% of the sample.

The sample is drawn from a study of T cell responses to AZD1222 COVID-19 vaccine (dated by TCRdb to about 2021). Some background on the complete study: A total of 240 or so trial participants underwent TCR sequencing, of whom under 220 had received two doses of AZD1222 and roughly 26 had received two doses of the MenACWY control vaccine. Enrollment into the trials was organized by age into subgroups of 18-55, 56-69 and 70-plus years, and those subgroups contained roughly 150, 30 and 60 TCR-sequenced participants, respectively. What the work shows at the level of the full study, not this receptor alone: Because no day 14 peak-response samples were available, repertoires were characterized only after the peak T cell response. Only 5 to 7 AZD1222 recipients were SARS-CoV-2 seropositive at baseline, limiting conclusions about previously exposed vaccinees. The vaccine-associated CD4 TCRs covered the entire spike protein, and the dominant responses fell in regions 160-218 and 743-854. Reportedly, close to half of the unique spike-specific TCRs recognized epitopes lying outside the regions that are mutated in the B.1.351 and B.1.1.7 variants. In the small 56-69-year group, the increase in depth fell short of significance, most likely because of low power. Most participants were white British and females outnumbered males, and the authors suggested that clonal diversity may have been underestimated. After two AZD1222 doses, both the breadth and the depth of spike-specific TCRs were significantly higher than at day 0 and than in MenACWY recipients.

Trimming removed 3 bases from V and 1 base from J; the gene matches leave 7 bases unexplained. Spanning cysteine to phenylalanine, the CDR3 consists of 16 amino acids. The entry retains the CDR3 DNA only, 48 bases that are in frame from base 1. From the germline V gene (reference sequence), CDR1 is SEHNR and CDR2 is FQNEAQ. The time point tag for this specimen amounts to: about 28 days (+/-7) after the second vaccine dose. AZD1222 recipients whose second dose came at about 4 weeks and those whose second dose came at about 12 weeks were combined into one group, since spike-specific TCR depth and breadth did not differ between the two schedules. Vaccinee samples came from UK trials COV001 and COV002, including a single-blind randomized controlled phase 2/3 trial of AZD1222 (ChAdOx1 nCoV-19) in healthy adults. For TCRbeta chain sequencing, PBMC samples were collected from trial participants at day 0 and at day 28 after the second dose.

The sequence was collected from an adult who received the AZD1222 COVID-19 vaccine. Recombination connected TRBV7-9 to TRBJ1-1; 8 central nucleotides agree with TRBD1. This specimen was peripheral blood, taken 28 days after the second AZD1222 dose. The nucleotide sequence is given as TGTGCCAGCAGCTTTGCCGGGACAGGACCGAACACTGAAGCTTTCTTT. Translated, this gives CASSFAGTGPNTEAFF.